This T cell receptor (beta chain) was identified during a study of T cells in Graves' hyperthyroidism and ophthalmopathy. The study's findings and limits: A model built on 13 V-J features separated ophthalmopathy from stable hyperthyroidism. Appearing also in blood were most of the thyroid clonotypes expanded above 0.001.

Note on this clonotype: Its target is unknown.

Subjects aged 18 to 65 presented with newly diagnosed hyperthyroidism of less than 2 months' duration. Each diagnosis drew on symptoms, thyroxine, TRAb, thyroid ultrasound and orbital computed tomography findings. What was amplified from RNA transcripts were TCR beta CDR3 regions. The TCR CDR3 first-round RT-PCR relied on the HTBI primer set. TCRdb ran MiXCR on the multiplex PCR reads and lists one entry per CDR3 protein. The table includes roughly 710,000 distinct CDR3 sequences, roughly a third detected once. The germline CDR1 and CDR2 sequences are SEHNR and FQNEAQ (reference sequence). This CDR3 contains 17 residues.

This TCR was sampled from a woman in her 40s with Graves' hyperthyroidism. Sequencing used blood. The chain employs TRBV7-9 and TRBJ2-5; the match to TRBD2 covers 9 bases. The DNA end lines up better with TRBJ2-4; the J call may be wrong. The CDR3: CASSGNRGGTSRNIQYF. The CDR3 coding sequence is TGTGCCAGCAGCGGAAATCGGGGGGGGACTAGCCGAAACATTCAGTACTTC.